This T cell receptor beta chain appears in the sequencing data of a study of resident and recirculating memory T cells in vitiligo. Regarding the study as a whole: Non-conserved TCRs across sites and patients suggested distinct clones per lesion. No single dominant TCR clone appeared; lesion clonality varied.

Libraries were prepared by immunoSEQ multiplex PCR; TCRdb keeps only in-frame clonotypes and omits some of them. The repertoire holds tens of thousands of clones, with approximately 93% as singletons. Details on this clone: Its antigen is unidentified.

With 1 base clipped from V and 2 bases from J, the junction kept 11 bases outside the gene matches. The germline gives CDR1 GTSNPN, CDR2 SVGIG (reference sequence). The CDR3 is 17 residues long. The V call is TRBV30, the J call TRBJ2-7; the match to TRBD2 covers 10 bases. This receptor was obtained from a male donor with vitiligo. Material: blood. The CDR3 sequence: CAWSGTSGTGYTYEQYF. The CDR3 bases are TGTGCCTGGAGTGGGACTAGCGGTACAGGCTATACCTACGAGCAGTACTTC.